This T cell receptor beta chain was identified during a study of PD-1 blockade in classical Hodgkin lymphoma. Study-level findings and limits: Patients with a complete response exhibited baseline diversity comparable to newly diagnosed patients. Healthy donors reportedly exceeded newly diagnosed patients in baseline TCR diversity. After ASCT, patients who started nivolumab under 1 year later were excluded. Unlike CD8+ TCR diversity, which did not rise significantly by C4D1, CD4+ TCR diversity did.

A few counts support this clone. Its antigen is not identified. Relapse was seen in all patients after autologous stem cell transplantation, and brentuximab vedotin exposure was variable. V was trimmed by 4 bases and J by 5 bases, leaving 8 bases between them. The CDR3 sequence is 12 residues long. The germline gives CDR1 MNHEY, CDR2 SVGAGI. Clones were read by immunoSEQ multiplex PCR, and TCRdb kept only the in-frame ones, dropping some. This table has 20,000 to 25,000 clones, over 70% appearing once. This chain connects TRBV6-5 to TRBJ1-2; no clear D gene. The sequenced sample was peripheral blood mononuclear cells (PBMCs), obtained at baseline. This sequence was found in a human donor with classical Hodgkin lymphoma. The CDR3 reads CASSSTAYGYTF. Here the CDR3 DNA reads TGTGCCAGCAGTTCTACAGCATATGGCTACACCTTC.